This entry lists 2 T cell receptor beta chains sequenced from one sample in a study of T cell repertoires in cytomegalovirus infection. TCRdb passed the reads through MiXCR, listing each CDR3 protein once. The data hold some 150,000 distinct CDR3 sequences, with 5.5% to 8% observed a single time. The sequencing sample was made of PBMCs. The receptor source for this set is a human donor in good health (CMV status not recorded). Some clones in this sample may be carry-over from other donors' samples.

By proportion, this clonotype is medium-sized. CDR3 nucleotides: TGTGCCAGCAGAAGCCACACTGAAGCTTTCTTT. Translating it yields CASRSHTEAFF. V usage is TRBV7-2 and J usage is TRBJ1-1; no clear D. Trimming stripped 6 bases from V and 3 bases from J, with 5 bases between. The CDR3 is 11 residues long. CDR1 SGHTA and CDR2 FQGNSA come from the germline V gene.

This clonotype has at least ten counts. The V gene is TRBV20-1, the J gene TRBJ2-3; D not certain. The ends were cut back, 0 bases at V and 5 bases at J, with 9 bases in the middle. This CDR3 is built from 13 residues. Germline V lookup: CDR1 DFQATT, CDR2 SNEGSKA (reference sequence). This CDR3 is CSAREKGRDTQYF. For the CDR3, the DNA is TGCAGTGCTAGAGAAAAGGGAAGAGATACGCAGTATTTT.